The entry below gives a single T cell receptor beta chain sequence along with its context. This specimen belongs to a study of blood T cell repertoires in COVID-19. Clones were read by immunoSEQ multiplex PCR, and TCRdb kept only the in-frame ones, dropping some. The sample includes about 220,000 clones, more than 75% seen only once; the top ten take about 13%. The CDR3 spans 14 residues. Trimming removed 8 bases at V and 1 base at J, with 10 bases between. Germline V gene data show CDR1 as KGHDR and CDR2 as SFDVKD. Sequencing input: peripheral blood. The sequence derives from a human donor in a cohort sampled during active COVID-19. The J gene is TRBJ2-2, the V gene TRBV24-1, with D possibly TRBD1 on 5 matching bases. CDR3 in amino acids: CATTRTGNTGELFF. The CDR3 nucleotides are TGTGCCACCACCCGAACAGGGAACACCGGGGAGCTGTTTTTT.